These 17 T cell receptor beta chains were all obtained from the same sample, sequenced in a study of CD8 T cells in Susac syndrome. Random hexamers were used to reverse transcribe roughly 0.5 to 1 ug of RNA. In TCRdb, the immunoSEQ multiplex PCR reads were re-called with MiXCR into one record per CDR3 protein. The table shows hundreds of thousands of distinct CDR3 sequences, with almost 85% occurring only once. Sequencing was done on a sample of CD8+ T cells from PBMCs. These receptors were taken from a human donor with multiple sclerosis.

The chain employs TRBV27 and TRBJ2-5; D not resolved. Trimming removed 4 bases at V and 1 base at J, with 10 bases between. Germline-derived CDR1 and CDR2 are MNHEY and SMNVEV (reference sequence). The CDR3 runs to 14 residues. The CDR3 sequence: CASSSLLGQETQYF. DNA for the CDR3: TGTGCCAGCAGTTCCCTCTTAGGCCAAGAGACCCAGTACTTC.

The genes are TRBV6-2 or TRBV6-3 and TRBJ2-5, with D hard to call. The CDR3 covers 15 residues. Per the germline V gene, CDR1 is MNHEY and CDR2 is SVGEGT. V was clipped by 7 bases and J by 0 bases, with 15 bases between them. The CDR3 here is CASTYGYRHQETQYF. The CDR3 nucleotides are TGTGCCAGCACCTACGGTTACAGACACCAAGAGACCCAGTACTTC.

The CDR3 here is CASSLQGEQFF. CDR3 nucleotide sequence: TGTGCCAGCAGCCTACAGGGTGAGCAGTTCTTC. The rearrangement uses TRBV27 and TRBJ2-1; perhaps TRBD1 as D (6 bases). Germline V gives CDR1 MNHEY, CDR2 SMNVEV (reference sequence). V lost 6 bases to trimming and J lost 9 bases, with 9 bases between them. The CDR3 is 11 amino acids.

This clonotype was found once. The chain employs TRBV7-6 and TRBJ2-5; D is unclear. V shed 2 bases and J shed 5 bases, with 9 bases lying between them. Germline values: CDR1 SGHVS, CDR2 FNYEAQ. The CDR3 runs 13 residues. CDR3 DNA sequence: TGTGCCAGCAGCTTATCTAGTCGGGAGACCCAGTACTTC. Translated, it gives CASSLSSRETQYF.

The rearrangement joins TRBV20-1 to TRBJ2-1; D remains unclear. Trimming took 5 bases from V and 5 from J, leaving 19 bases between them. Germline CDR1 and CDR2: DFQATT and SNEGSKA (reference sequence). The CDR3 extends over 15 amino acids. The CDR3 DNA follows: TGCAGTGCTCAATCTTACGGATATTCCGACAATGAGCAGTTCTTC. As protein: CSAQSYGYSDNEQFF.

This clonotype was counted once. The CDR3, as DNA: TGTGCCAGCAGCCGCACACTAGCGGGGACCTACGAGCAGTACTTC. This translates into CASSRTLAGTYEQYF. V usage is TRBV6-5 and J usage is TRBJ2-7, with 10 positions matching TRBD2. Germline V gene data show CDR1 as MNHEY and CDR2 as SVGAGI. This CDR3 is 15 amino acids long. Trimming at V came to 6 bases and at J to 2 bases, leaving 7 bases not matched to a gene.

The chain recombines TRBV30 with TRBJ2-7, with TRBD1 as a possible D gene (5 bases). Trimming removed 2 bases at V and 3 bases at J, with 20 bases between. Germline CDR1 GTSNPN, CDR2 SVGIG (reference sequence). The CDR3 is 16 amino acids. CDR3 nucleotide sequence: TGTGCCTGGAGTACCGGTTCGGCAGGGAATGACTACGAGCAGTACTTC. Protein product: CAWSTGSAGNDYEQYF.

The chain is built from TRBV7-9 and TRBJ2-5; the D gene could be TRBD1 or TRBD2 (5 bases each). The CDR3 covers 16 residues. Germline CDR1 SEHNR, CDR2 FQNEAQ (reference sequence). V shed 4 bases and J shed 3 bases, with 18 bases lying between them. As DNA, the CDR3 is TGTGCCAGCAGCTCGACCCTATCCGGGACGGAAGAGACCCAGTACTTC. Its protein product is CASSSTLSGTEETQYF.

The gene calls are TRBV11-2 and TRBJ2-7; D is possibly TRBD1 or TRBD2 (6 bases each). The CDR3 is made up of 14 amino acids. CDR1 SGHAT and CDR2 FQNNGV come from the germline V gene. V shed 3 bases and J shed 3 bases, with 12 bases lying between them. CDR3 in amino acids: CASSFGGTFYEQYF. The DNA for the CDR3 is TGTGCCAGCAGCTTTGGCGGGACATTCTACGAGCAGTACTTC.

This rearrangement joins TRBV6-5 to TRBJ2-5; no clear D gene. Germline V gene data show CDR1 as MNHEY and CDR2 as SVGAGI. Trimming took 5 bases from V and 2 from J, leaving 15 bases between them. This CDR3 contains 15 residues. The CDR3 is CASSQTPTSQETQYF. In DNA, the CDR3 is TGTGCCAGCAGTCAAACTCCAACTTCACAAGAGACCCAGTACTTC.

J is TRBJ2-1 and V is TRBV7-6; TRBD2 matches at 12 bases. Per germline, CDR1 SGHVS and CDR2 FNYEAQ. This CDR3 is 17 amino acids long. The J segment lost 4 bases and the V segment lost 4 bases, leaving 8 bases of the junction unmatched. The CDR3 loop reads CASSSGLAGSAYNEQFF. CDR3 bases: TGTGCCAGCAGCTCCGGACTAGCGGGATCGGCTTACAATGAGCAGTTCTTC.

This chain joins TRBV25-1 and TRBJ2-7, with a tentative D call TRBD2 (5 bases). Germline V gene data show CDR1 as MGHDK and CDR2 as SYGVNS. V shed 1 base and J shed 6 bases, with 7 bases lying between them. The CDR3 length is 12 residues. The CDR3 DNA is TGTGCCAGCAGTGAATTTGAGGGCGAGCAGTACTTC. Translating it yields CASSEFEGEQYF.

The rearrangement uses TRBV28 and TRBJ1-2; TRBD1 aligns across 9 bases. The CDR3 spans 17 residues. V lost 3 bases, J lost 2 bases, and 10 bases stayed unmatched. Per germline, CDR1 MDHEN and CDR2 SYDVKM. The CDR3 reads CASSFPPAGTGNYGYTF. In DNA form, the CDR3 reads TGTGCCAGCAGTTTCCCCCCCGCCGGGACAGGGAACTATGGCTACACCTTC.

The rearrangement uses TRBV15 and TRBJ2-7; a weak D match, TRBD1 (7 bases). This CDR3 is built from 14 residues. Germline assignment: CDR1 LNHNV and CDR2 YYDKDF (reference sequence). Trimming pared 5 bases from V and 0 bases from J, leaving 11 bases between. The CDR3: CATSARDSSYEQYF. The CDR3 coding sequence is TGTGCCACCAGCGCGCGGGACAGCTCCTACGAGCAGTACTTC.

The chain recombines TRBV6-5 with TRBJ2-1, with 11 bases matching TRBD2. V shed 4 bases, J shed 1 base, and the junction held 6 bases outside the gene matches. CDR1 is MNHEY and CDR2 is SVGAGI in the germline V gene. The CDR3 covers 17 residues. The CDR3 here is CASSSLLAGVSYNEQFF. As DNA, the CDR3 is TGTGCCAGCAGTTCCCTACTAGCGGGAGTTTCCTACAATGAGCAGTTCTTC.

V gene TRBV12-3 or TRBV12-4 combines with J gene TRBJ2-5; TRBD2 matches at 8 bases. The CDR3 totals 16 residues. With V trimmed by 2 bases and J by 5 bases, 10 bases remained unmatched. This chain's CDR3 is CASSLQREIGTETQYF. In DNA, the CDR3 is TGTGCCAGCAGTTTACAGCGGGAGATTGGCACGGAGACCCAGTACTTC.

V and J are TRBV18 and TRBJ2-1; 7 positions match TRBD1. Germline CDR1 KGHSH, CDR2 LQKENI. The trim removed 3 bases at V and 9 bases at J, leaving 8 bases unmatched. The CDR3 extends over 14 amino acids. CDR3 protein: CASSPPTTGVEQFF. DNA for the CDR3: TGTGCCAGCTCACCCCCCACCACAGGGGTTGAGCAGTTCTTC.